A selection of T cell receptor beta chains follows, all from one sample in a study of CD8+ T cells in alopecia areata. Produced via immunoSEQ multiplex PCR; TCRdb's table is partial and in-frame only. This table has under 150,000 clones, 65% to 90% appearing once. Sequencing used CD8+ T cells sorted from blood, obtained at week 4, from a patient treated with tofacitinib. These receptors were obtained from a human donor with alopecia areata. Both conserved end residues are trimmed from each CDR3. Each record gives: clone size, J gene, V gene, CDR3 protein. Not every row has a clone size; where given, it reads once, few, many or a size class.

clone_size: .; j_call: TRBJ2-1; v_call: TRBV7-9; cdr3_aa: ASSLVGLTYNEQF
clone_size: once; j_call: TRBJ2-1; v_call: TRBV19; cdr3_aa: ASSIFAGGTNEQF
clone_size: .; j_call: TRBJ2-4; v_call: TRBV4-3; cdr3_aa: ASSRPSPGY
clone_size: .; j_call: TRBJ1-5; v_call: TRBV2; cdr3_aa: ASTRSQNNQPQH
clone_size: .; j_call: TRBJ2-1; v_call: TRBV30; cdr3_aa: AWRLGGSSYNEQF
clone_size: many; j_call: TRBJ2-1; v_call: TRBV4-3; cdr3_aa: ASSQESGGRYNEQF
clone_size: .; j_call: TRBJ2-3; v_call: TRBV4-1; cdr3_aa: ASSPSQGWYTQY
clone_size: once; j_call: TRBJ2-3; v_call: TRBV2; cdr3_aa: ASSAGDPPDTQY
clone_size: .; j_call: TRBJ2-2; v_call: TRBV4-1; cdr3_aa: ASSDTSGGATGELF
clone_size: .; j_call: TRBJ1-2; v_call: TRBV4-1; cdr3_aa: ASSQVSTQPNYGYT
clone_size: .; j_call: TRBJ2-1; v_call: TRBV29-1; cdr3_aa: SVAGTSGGAVNEQF
clone_size: .; j_call: TRBJ2-5; v_call: TRBV5-4; cdr3_aa: ASSGTSGGGHGTQY
clone_size: .; j_call: TRBJ2-5; v_call: TRBV7-3; cdr3_aa: ASSLTPGQETQY
clone_size: .; j_call: TRBJ1-1; v_call: TRBV10-3; cdr3_aa: AIREGSFTEAF
clone_size: few; j_call: TRBJ2-5; v_call: TRBV2; cdr3_aa: ASSPGSLETQY
clone_size: .; j_call: TRBJ1-5; v_call: TRBV6-1; cdr3_aa: ASSEARGTPVPQH
clone_size: .; j_call: TRBJ1-6; v_call: TRBV7-2; cdr3_aa: ASSLVSGTGSPLH
clone_size: .; j_call: TRBJ2-5; v_call: TRBV7-9; cdr3_aa: ASSPITQETQY
clone_size: .; j_call: TRBJ1-3; v_call: TRBV7-2; cdr3_aa: ASSWRDPQRVAGNTIY
clone_size: .; j_call: TRBJ1-5; v_call: TRBV27; cdr3_aa: GTSLDSNQPQH
clone_size: .; j_call: TRBJ1-3; v_call: TRBV25-1; cdr3_aa: ASIGIAGEYSGNTIY
clone_size: few; j_call: TRBJ2-1; v_call: TRBV29-1; cdr3_aa: SDLTVWNEQF
clone_size: few; j_call: TRBJ2-4; v_call: TRBV4-1; cdr3_aa: ASSQSQAGGESNIQY
clone_size: .; j_call: TRBJ2-2; v_call: TRBV6-1; cdr3_aa: ASSEAIGRHTGELF
clone_size: .; j_call: TRBJ1-5; v_call: TRBV5-6; cdr3_aa: ASSLASGNQPQH
clone_size: .; j_call: TRBJ1-1; v_call: TRBV11-2; cdr3_aa: ASSLSPRGGTEAF
clone_size: .; j_call: TRBJ2-3; v_call: TRBV9; cdr3_aa: ASSLSGASTDTQY
clone_size: .; j_call: TRBJ2-5; v_call: TRBV13; cdr3_aa: ASSLWASGSSETQY
clone_size: .; j_call: TRBJ1-1; v_call: TRBV19; cdr3_aa: ASSIGGSMNTEAF
clone_size: few; j_call: TRBJ2-1; v_call: TRBV29-1; cdr3_aa: SVRLQEQF
clone_size: .; j_call: TRBJ2-1; v_call: TRBV5-1; cdr3_aa: ASSLAVEQF
clone_size: .; j_call: TRBJ1-4; v_call: TRBV7-6; cdr3_aa: ASSLALDPATNEKLF
clone_size: .; j_call: TRBJ2-7; v_call: TRBV7-9; cdr3_aa: ASRLGQGGEQY
clone_size: .; j_call: TRBJ2-5; v_call: TRBV27; cdr3_aa: ASSLFWGSRVGETQY
clone_size: .; j_call: TRBJ2-2; v_call: TRBV10-3; cdr3_aa: AISTPGQSNTGELF
clone_size: .; j_call: TRBJ2-7; v_call: TRBV4-1; cdr3_aa: ASSQEGIAGAAEQY
clone_size: .; j_call: TRBJ1-2; v_call: TRBV5-6; cdr3_aa: ASSPTGTDPWEGYT
clone_size: few; j_call: TRBJ2-5; v_call: TRBV23-1; cdr3_aa: ASVPGRQETQY
clone_size: .; j_call: TRBJ2-5; v_call: TRBV15; cdr3_aa: ATSRAAGQETQY
clone_size: .; j_call: TRBJ2-3; v_call: TRBV5-1; cdr3_aa: ASSLGVGVPDTDTQY
clone_size: .; j_call: TRBJ1-1; v_call: TRBV7-2; cdr3_aa: ASSASTEAEAF
clone_size: once; j_call: TRBJ2-4; v_call: TRBV7-2; cdr3_aa: ASSLDRGRRNIQY
clone_size: .; j_call: TRBJ2-3; v_call: TRBV6-6; cdr3_aa: ASSYPPRHTDTQY
clone_size: .; j_call: TRBJ2-7; v_call: TRBV27; cdr3_aa: ASSGAGGYEQY
clone_size: .; j_call: TRBJ2-3; v_call: TRBV7-9; cdr3_aa: ASSSGETRGTDTQY
clone_size: .; j_call: TRBJ1-2; v_call: TRBV6-5; cdr3_aa: ASSSQGGGEGYT
clone_size: .; j_call: TRBJ2-5; v_call: TRBV7-2; cdr3_aa: ASSAWRGRARETQY
clone_size: .; j_call: TRBJ2-7; v_call: TRBV4-1; cdr3_aa: ASSPGDFGGNYEQY
clone_size: .; j_call: TRBJ2-1; v_call: TRBV27; cdr3_aa: ASSSYDGTNEQF
clone_size: .; j_call: TRBJ2-3; v_call: TRBV29-1; cdr3_aa: SVQPTRTYTDTQY